The 21 T cell receptor beta chains given below trace back to one sample, sequenced in a study of radiation and T cells in renal cell carcinoma. The table came from immunoSEQ multiplex PCR; TCRdb's copy has only in-frame clones and leaves some out. The sample holds roughly 53,000 clones, 83% seen once. Time point indicated: baseline pretreatment blood. Specified treatment: 15 Gy SBRT to primary tumor, nephrectomy 4 weeks later. The source was blood, collected from a patient whose treatment included radiotherapy and nephrectomy. These receptor sequences come from a woman in her seventies with renal cell carcinoma.

This clone appeared a single time. The chain joins TRBV6-1 to TRBJ2-3, with TRBD1 matching 9 bases. The junction had 7 bases not matched to a gene; V was cut back by 6 bases and J by 6 bases. This CDR3 has 14 amino acids. Germline CDR1 and CDR2: MNHNS and SASEGT. The CDR3 loop reads CASRTGQGGDTQYF. CDR3 in DNA: TGTGCCAGCAGAACGGGACAGGGTGGTGATACGCAGTATTTT.

V is TRBV6-1 and J is TRBJ2-7; D is unresolved. The V gene lost 2 bases and the J gene lost 2 bases, with 10 bases spanning the gap. The length of the CDR3 is 14 residues. The germline V gene has CDR1 MNHNS and CDR2 SASEGT. CDR3: CASSEYQAPYEQYF. The CDR3 DNA reads TGTGCCAGCAGTGAATACCAGGCTCCCTACGAGCAGTACTTC.

This clone was seen only a few times. This chain links TRBV15 with TRBJ1-1, with D perhaps TRBD1 (5 bases). The CDR3 loop spans 13 amino acids. Germline CDR1 reads LNHNV; CDR2 reads YYDKDF (reference sequence). Trimming cost V 6 bases and J 4 bases, with 12 bases left between them. As DNA, the CDR3 is TGTGCCACCAGGTGGCAGGGAAGCACTGAAGCTTTCTTT. This gives the protein CATRWQGSTEAFF.

This chain connects TRBV29-1 to TRBJ2-7; TRBD2 might be the D (6 bases). The V and J ends lost 3 bases and 0 bases respectively, with 9 bases between them. Germline CDR1 and CDR2: SQVTM and ANQGSEA. This CDR3 is 13 amino acids long. The DNA for the CDR3 is TGCAGCGTTGAGATCGGGAGCTCCTACGAGCAGTACTTC. Translated, it gives CSVEIGSSYEQYF.

The table lists this clone with a few counts. V gene TRBV27 combines with J gene TRBJ2-7, with 8 bases aligning to TRBD2. Losses at the gene ends were 4 bases for V and 3 bases for J; bases not matched to a gene: 8. This CDR3 has 15 residues. Germline V gene lookup returns CDR1 MNHEY and CDR2 SMNVEV (reference sequence). The CDR3 here is CASSSRLALSYEQYF. For the CDR3, the DNA is TGTGCCAGCAGTTCACGACTAGCGCTGAGCTACGAGCAGTACTTC.

The V gene is TRBV6-6, the J gene TRBJ1-1; 9 nucleotides agree with TRBD1. This CDR3 comprises 15 residues. V shed 5 bases and J 2 bases; nucleotides not matched to a gene: 6. The V gene's germline CDR1 is MNHNY and CDR2 SVGAGI (reference sequence). CDR3 nucleotide sequence: TGTGCCAGCAGTACAGCGGGACAGGGAAACACTGAAGCTTTCTTT. Amino acid sequence: CASSTAGQGNTEAFF.

This chain joins TRBV18 and TRBJ2-5; D call uncertain. Trimming shortened V by 5 bases and J by 2 bases, and 12 bases separated the two germline ends. The germline gives CDR1 KGHSH, CDR2 LQKENI. The CDR3 has 14 residues. The CDR3 DNA is TGTGCCAGCTCAGCAATGGGCCGTCAAGAGACCCAGTACTTC. This gives the protein CASSAMGRQETQYF.

J is TRBJ2-1 and V is TRBV27; D unresolved. Trimming shortened V by 6 bases and J by 8 bases, and 17 bases separated the two germline ends. The germline V gene encodes CDR1 MNHEY and CDR2 SMNVEV (reference sequence). The CDR3 runs 14 residues. CDR3 region: CASSRGPIYDEQFF. CDR3 coding DNA: TGTGCCAGCAGCCGCGGCCCGATTTACGATGAGCAGTTCTTC.

J is TRBJ1-6 and V is TRBV5-6, with D unclear. CDR1 and CDR2 (germline): SGHDT, YYEEEE. CDR3 length: 13 residues. The ends were cut back, 0 bases at V and 9 bases at J, with 7 bases in the middle. The CDR3: CASSLDSASPLHF. Written as DNA, the CDR3 is TGTGCCAGCAGCTTGGATTCCGCTTCACCCCTCCACTTT.

The sample holds a few counts of this clone. The chain recombines TRBV19 with TRBJ1-5; a weak D match, TRBD1 (6 bases). The CDR3 consists of 14 residues. Germline CDR1 LNHDA, CDR2 SQIVND (reference sequence). Trimming removed 7 bases at V and 2 bases at J, with 12 bases between. The CDR3 spells CASKEQGGNQPQHF. The DNA for the CDR3 is TGTGCCAGTAAGGAACAGGGAGGCAATCAGCCCCAGCATTTT.

The genes are TRBV5-6 and TRBJ2-3; 7 bases line up with TRBD1. From germline, CDR1 is SGHDT and CDR2 YYEEEE. CDR3 length: 14 residues. V lost 4 bases to trimming and J lost 8 bases; unmatched junction nucleotides: 10. Here the CDR3 DNA reads TGTGCCAGCAGCCCCCGGGACAGTGGCGTTACGCAGTATTTT. It codes for CASSPRDSGVTQYF.

The chain joins TRBV6-1 to TRBJ1-4; TRBD1 is a possible D gene (5 bases). The V end lost 0 bases, the J end lost 7 bases, and 12 bases lay between the germline ends. The CDR3 extends over 15 amino acids. The V gene's germline CDR1 is MNHNS and CDR2 SASEGT. CDR3 DNA: TGTGCCAGCAGTGAAGCGCCGGGGAGGGGTGAAAAACTGTTTTTT. This encodes CASSEAPGRGEKLFF.

The chain combines TRBV7-9 with TRBJ2-3; D is possibly TRBD2 (6 bases). The CDR3 is 14 amino acids. Germline values: CDR1 SEHNR, CDR2 FQNEAQ (reference sequence). V dropped 6 bases and J dropped 2 bases, with 12 bases sitting between them. The CDR3 nucleotides read TGTGCCAGCAGTCTTAGCGGAGACACAGATACGCAGTATTTT. As protein: CASSLSGDTDTQYF.

V is TRBV15 and J is TRBJ1-2; tentatively, D is TRBD1 (6 bases). The CDR3 runs to 14 residues. V was trimmed by 1 base and J by 8 bases, leaving 14 bases between them. CDR1 and CDR2 (germline): LNHNV, YYDKDF (reference sequence). CDR3 nucleotide sequence: TGTGCCACCAGCAGAGCCGCTACAGGGTGGGGCTACACCTTC. Protein product: CATSRAATGWGYTF.

The chain combines TRBV9 with TRBJ2-5, with D unresolved. CDR3 length equals 14 residues. Germline lookup yields CDR1 SGDLS and CDR2 YYNGEE. Trimming took off 0 bases at V and 4 bases at J, with 10 bases between the two ends. CDR3 DNA sequence: TGTGCCAGCAGCGTAGGGACCCCGGGAGAGACCCAGTACTTC. Translation gives CASSVGTPGETQYF. Based on the CDR3 plus reference TRBV9 and TRBJ2-5, the full variable domain is DSGVTQTPKHLITATGQRVTLRCSPRSGDLSVYWYQQSLDQGLQFLIQYYNGEERAKGNILERFSAQQFPDLHSELNLSSLELGDSALYFCASSVGTPGETQYFGPGTRLLVL.

J is TRBJ2-2 and V is TRBV7-2; TRBD2 is a possible D gene (6 bases). The CDR3 runs to 14 residues. The V end lost 2 bases, the J end lost 6 bases, and 10 bases lay between the germline ends. Germline loops: CDR1 SGHTA, CDR2 FQGNSA. CDR3 coding DNA: TGTGCCAGCAGCTTATTGGGGGGAGCCGGGGAGCTGTTTTTT. This encodes CASSLLGGAGELFF.

V and J are TRBV27 and TRBJ2-1; 8 positions match TRBD2. The CDR3 extends over 15 amino acids. V lost 2 bases, J lost 2 bases, and 2 bases stayed unmatched. Per germline, CDR1 MNHEY and CDR2 SMNVEV (reference sequence). The CDR3 coding sequence is TGTGCCAGCAGTTTAGCGGGGGGCGCCTACAATGAGCAGTTCTTC. It codes for CASSLAGGAYNEQFF.

V gene TRBV6-1 combines with J gene TRBJ2-1; D may be TRBD1 (6 bases). Per the germline V gene, CDR1 is MNHNS and CDR2 is SASEGT. V lost 2 bases, J lost 2 bases, and 16 bases lay in between. The CDR3 has 17 residues. CDR3 in amino acids: CASSERGAGEPYNEQFF. CDR3 sequence (DNA): TGTGCCAGCAGTGAAAGAGGAGCAGGGGAGCCCTACAATGAGCAGTTCTTC.

The chain recombines TRBV5-5 with TRBJ2-3; D gene uncertain. CDR1 is SGHKS and CDR2 is YYEKEE in the germline V gene (reference sequence). Trimming took off 0 bases at V and 5 bases at J, with 10 bases between the two ends. The CDR3 contains 14 residues. The CDR3: CASSLDTPGDTQYF. CDR3 DNA: TGTGCCAGCAGCTTGGACACCCCTGGAGATACGCAGTATTTT.

The genes are TRBV5-6 and TRBJ2-7; D gene unclear. V lost 0 bases to trimming and J lost 5 bases, with 15 bases between them. From germline, CDR1 is SGHDT and CDR2 YYEEEE. The CDR3 contains 15 residues. The CDR3 DNA is TGTGCCAGCAGCTTGGAACGGTACCAGGCCCACGAGCAGTACTTC. As protein: CASSLERYQAHEQYF.

This clone was seen only a few times. The chain is built from TRBV5-1 and TRBJ2-2, with D hard to call. V lost 0 bases and J lost 1, with 4 bases in between. CDR3 length: 14 residues. Germline CDR1 is SGHRS and CDR2 is YFSETQ. The CDR3: CASSLEQNTGELFF. The CDR3 DNA is TGCGCCAGCAGCTTGGAACAGAACACCGGGGAGCTGTTTTTT.